This T cell receptor (beta chain) originates from a study of vaccination and CD4 T cells after COVID-19. An Oncomine TCR Beta short-read assay was used to sequence the DNA from cultured CD4+ T cells. Genomic DNA was extracted from cultured CD4+ T cells. TCRdb reanalysed the PCR reads using MiXCR and keeps one entry per CDR3 protein. The sample consists of thousands of distinct CDR3 sequences, 35% to 40% of them appearing once. Treatment: roughly 11-day PBMC culture with coronavirus spike peptide pools or control peptides (ViraFEST assay). Pre-COVID-19 pandemic sampling (2011-2018) yielded the unexposed donor's CD4+ T cells. Expansion of antigen-specific T cells with peptide pools by ViraFEST preceded sequencing of TCRs. Details on this clonotype: Its antigen is not identified.

The V segment lost 7 bases and the J segment 3 bases; nucleotides outside the gene matches: 7. This CDR3 is built from 14 residues. Germline CDR1 is MNHEY and CDR2 is SVGEGT. The clonotype originates from a human donor in good health. This chain links TRBV6-2 or TRBV6-3 with TRBJ1-1; TRBD1 matches 8 bases. The sample taken for sequencing was CD4+ T cells from blood, cultured in vitro. CDR3 DNA: TGTGCCAGCAACGACAGGGGTGGTTACACTGAAGCTTTCTTT. As protein: CASNDRGGYTEAFF.